This T cell receptor beta chain was recorded in a study of blood T cells in healthy people across ages. General study points: Naive T cell percentage and TCR beta diversity correlated strongly. Expanded clonotype shifts may have been confounded, as the donors had an unknown CMV status. Long-lived donors exceeded aged donors in naive CD4+ cells and diversity.

Germline assignment: CDR1 MNHEY and CDR2 SVGAGI. V was trimmed by 5 bases and J by 6 bases, leaving 13 bases between them. This CDR3 comprises 14 residues. Sample-barcoded 5' priming and a J-beta primer mix drove a second PCR of about 6 to 11 cycles. The yield of each sample was at least 2.5 million CDR3-containing paired-end reads. In TCRdb, the 5' RACE reads were re-called with MiXCR into one record per CDR3 protein. The sample consists of some 690,000 distinct CDR3 sequences, 22% of them appearing once. On this clonotype itself: Its cognate antigen is unknown.

V usage is TRBV6-5 and J usage is TRBJ1-4; possible D gene TRBD1, 6 bases. Source material: blood. This receptor was obtained from a man aged 65 to 79 in good health. The CDR3 nucleotides are TGTGCCAGCAGTCCACAGGGATCCTATGAAAAACTGTTTTTT. Translated: CASSPQGSYEKLFF.